The 26 T cell receptor beta chains below all came from one sample that was sequenced in a study of blood T cell repertoires in COVID-19. The table came from immunoSEQ multiplex PCR; TCRdb's copy has only in-frame clones and leaves some out. The sample includes 300,000 to 350,000 clones, roughly 90% of them seen just once. The sequencing sample was made of peripheral blood. The receptor source for this set is a woman aged 25 to 45 with COVID-19, enrolled during active disease.

The CDR3 here is CASMPGLSETQYF. CDR3 nucleotides: TGCGCCAGCATGCCAGGGTTGTCTGAGACCCAGTACTTC. This sequence joins TRBV10-2 and TRBJ2-5; perhaps TRBD1 as D (5 bases). V was clipped by 7 bases and J by 5 bases, with 14 bases between them. Germline assignment: CDR1 WSHSY and CDR2 SAAADI. The CDR3 consists of 13 residues.

The chain couples TRBV12-5 to TRBJ2-7; 8 nucleotides match TRBD1. The J segment lost 7 bases and the V segment lost 5 bases, leaving 10 bases of the junction unmatched. The CDR3 is made up of 14 amino acids. Per the germline V gene, CDR1 is LGHNT and CDR2 is FRNRAP. The CDR3 here is CASGPRTGSEEQYF. For the CDR3, the DNA is TGTGCTAGTGGTCCAAGGACAGGGTCGGAGGAGCAGTACTTC.

The gene calls are TRBV6-4 and TRBJ2-3; D may be TRBD2 (5 bases). The V end was cut by 4 bases, the J end by 3 bases, with 14 bases between. The CDR3 runs 15 residues. CDR1 is MRHNA and CDR2 is SNTAGT in the germline V gene. In nucleotides, the CDR3 is TGTGCCAGCAGTGGAGGGAACGGAGTAACAGATACGCAGTATTTT. This gives the protein CASSGGNGVTDTQYF.

This clone has only one observation. CDR3 protein: CASSPGLAGGPYNEQFF. Written as DNA, the CDR3 is TGCGCCAGCAGCCCGGGACTAGCGGGAGGGCCCTACAATGAGCAGTTCTTC. The chain couples TRBV5-1 to TRBJ2-1; TRBD2 matches 16 bases. Germline V gene lookup returns CDR1 SGHRS and CDR2 YFSETQ. Trimming removed 4 bases from V and 2 bases from J; junction bases left unmatched: 3. This CDR3 has 17 amino acids.

This clone appeared a single time. The chain is built from TRBV5-1 and TRBJ1-5, with D possibly TRBD1 on 5 matching bases. The germline gives CDR1 SGHRS, CDR2 YFSETQ. Trimming removed 5 bases at V and 5 bases at J, with 11 bases between. The CDR3 is 13 amino acids. The CDR3 nucleotides read TGCGCCAGCAGACAGGATCCGGATCAGCCCCAGCATTTT. It is translated as CASRQDPDQPQHF.

The chain recombines TRBV10-3 with TRBJ2-7; 11 bases agree with TRBD2. CDR1 and CDR2 from the germline V gene are ENHRY and SYGVKD. V shed 7 bases and J 5 bases; nucleotides not matched to a gene: 10. The CDR3 extends over 15 amino acids. CDR3 protein: CAITGLAGGIDEQYF. DNA for the CDR3: TGTGCCATCACAGGGCTAGCGGGAGGAATCGACGAGCAGTACTTC.

The chain is built from TRBV6-5 and TRBJ1-1; 9 bases are shared with TRBD1. The V gene's germline CDR1 is MNHEY and CDR2 SVGAGI. The CDR3 consists of 15 residues. V lost 8 bases and J lost 5; bases outside the gene matches: 12. The CDR3 sequence: CASQTPGTGMTEAFF. CDR3 nucleotides: TGTGCCAGCCAGACTCCCGGGACAGGGATGACTGAAGCTTTCTTT.

The sample holds one count of this clone. The rearrangement links TRBV28 to TRBJ2-2; 9 bases match TRBD1. The CDR3 extends over 11 amino acids. Looked up from germline, CDR1 is MDHEN and CDR2 is SYDVKM. J was trimmed by 5 bases and V by 11 bases; bases with no gene match: 0. The CDR3 reads CAGQGTGELFF. The CDR3 region has the DNA TGTGCCGGACAGGGGACCGGGGAGCTGTTTTTT.

The V and J genes are TRBV19 and TRBJ2-7; D is uncertain. Trimming removed 5 bases from V and 4 bases from J, with 12 bases in between. This CDR3 is 13 amino acids long. The V gene's germline CDR1 is LNHDA and CDR2 SQIVND (reference sequence). The CDR3 coding sequence is TGTGCCAGTAGTTTCCTAGACGGATACGAGCAGTACTTC. Protein product: CASSFLDGYEQYF. The whole variable domain, remainder taken from reference TRBV19 and TRBJ2-7, is DGGITQSPKYLFRKEGQNVTLSCEQNLNHDAMYWYRQDPGQGLRLIYYSQIVNDFQKGDIAEGYSVSREKKESFPLTVTSAQKNPTAFYLCASSFLDGYEQYFGPGTRLTVT.

This clone is a singleton in its sample. The chain combines TRBV10-3 with TRBJ2-1, with 7 bases identical to TRBD1. Germline assignment: CDR1 ENHRY and CDR2 SYGVKD. V lost 5 bases, J lost 0 bases, and 7 bases stayed unmatched. This CDR3 has 16 amino acids. In DNA form, the CDR3 reads TGTGCCATCAGTCACAGGGGCCAGAGCTCCTACAATGAGCAGTTCTTC. Translation gives CAISHRGQSSYNEQFF.

The chain employs TRBV9 and TRBJ2-3, with 12 bases lining up with TRBD2. V trimming: 4 bases; J trimming: 4 bases; junction bases outside the gene matches: 7. This CDR3 has 16 residues. Germline CDR1 is SGDLS and CDR2 is YYNGEE. The CDR3: CASSSTSGSNADTQYF. The DNA of the CDR3 is TGTGCCAGCAGCTCGACTAGCGGGAGTAACGCAGATACGCAGTATTTT.

V gene TRBV14 combines with J gene TRBJ2-7; D is possibly TRBD2 (5 bases). Trimming took 1 base from V and 0 from J, leaving 10 bases between them. The CDR3 contains 15 residues. Germline values: CDR1 SGHDN, CDR2 FVKESK. The CDR3 sequence is CASSQGTASSYEQYF. CDR3 in DNA: TGTGCCAGCAGCCAAGGGACTGCCAGCTCCTACGAGCAGTACTTC.

This clone was counted once. V usage is TRBV11-2 and J usage is TRBJ2-3, with TRBD2 identical over 8 bases. CDR3 length: 14 residues. Germline CDR1 and CDR2: SGHAT and FQNNGV. J lost 4 bases, V lost 5 bases, and 5 bases had no gene match. CDR3 nucleotide sequence: TGTGCCAGCAGCACAGGACTAGCTGCAGATACGCAGTATTTT. This encodes CASSTGLAADTQYF.

The chain uses TRBV11-2 and TRBJ1-3, with no clear D. CDR3 length equals 13 residues. Germline CDR1 and CDR2: SGHAT and FQNNGV. Trimming took 5 bases from V and 6 from J, leaving 11 bases between them. The CDR3 region is CASSVNTPNTIYF. The CDR3 DNA reads as TGTGCCAGCAGCGTAAACACACCAAACACCATATATTTT.

The sample holds one count of this clone. The J gene is TRBJ1-3, the V gene TRBV5-1; D is possibly TRBD1 (6 bases). The CDR3 has 14 amino acids. The germline V gene has CDR1 SGHRS and CDR2 YFSETQ. The V end was cut by 6 bases, the J end by 2 bases, with 12 bases between. In DNA form, the CDR3 reads TGCGCCAGCACCATAGGGGGACCTGGAAACACCATATATTTT. Its protein is CASTIGGPGNTIYF.

This rearrangement joins TRBV24-1 to TRBJ2-1; TRBD2 aligns across 10 bases. The CDR3 sequence is 15 residues long. V shed 9 bases, J shed 9 bases, and the junction held 13 bases outside the gene matches. From germline, CDR1 is KGHDR and CDR2 SFDVKD. In nucleotides, the CDR3 is TGTGCCACCGGCATCGCTAGCGGGAGTGTGGGTGAGCAGTTCTTC. Encoded protein: CATGIASGSVGEQFF.

This chain connects TRBV7-6 to TRBJ1-2; 9 bases agree with TRBD1. Per germline, CDR1 SGHVS and CDR2 FNYEAQ. The length of the CDR3 is 15 residues. V lost 3 bases, J lost 2 bases, and 4 bases stayed unmatched. The CDR3 DNA sequence: TGTGCCAGCAGCTTGGACAGGGGTAACAACTATGGCTACACCTTC. Its translation: CASSLDRGNNYGYTF.

The rearrangement links TRBV7-2 to TRBJ1-1; 9 positions match TRBD1. Germline V lookup: CDR1 SGHTA, CDR2 FQGNSA. Trimming at V came to 1 base and at J to 4 bases, leaving 4 bases not matched to a gene. The CDR3 is 15 residues long. The CDR3 DNA reads as TGTGCCAGCAGCTTAGGGACAGGGGTAGGCACTGAAGCTTTCTTT. It codes for CASSLGTGVGTEAFF.

The chain is built from TRBV5-1 and TRBJ2-1; D remains unclear. Germline V CDR1 and CDR2: SGHRS, YFSETQ. This CDR3 has 14 residues. Trimming removed 3 bases from V and 0 bases from J, with 7 bases in between. The CDR3 loop is CASSSPGSYNEQFF. The CDR3 region has the DNA TGCGCCAGCAGCTCGCCGGGCTCCTACAATGAGCAGTTCTTC.

The CDR3 loop is CASSLDGFRETQYF. CDR3 coding DNA: TGTGCCAGCAGCTTAGACGGGTTTAGAGAGACCCAGTACTTC. The J gene is TRBJ2-5, the V gene TRBV11-2; no reliable D call. V was pared by 0 bases and J by 4 bases, with 9 bases between. Germline CDR1 reads SGHAT; CDR2 reads FQNNGV. The CDR3 totals 14 residues. The full variable domain, with the rest looked up from reference TRBV11-2 and TRBJ2-5, is EAGVAQSPRYKIIEKRQSVAFWCNPISGHATLYWYQQILGQGPKLLIQFQNNGVVDDSQLPKDRFSAERLKGVDSTLKIQPAKLEDSAVYLCASSLDGFRETQYFGPGTRLLVL.

The chain couples TRBV27 to TRBJ1-4, with 9 nucleotides matching TRBD1. CDR1 and CDR2 from the germline V gene are MNHEY and SMNVEV (reference sequence). V trimming: 5 bases; J trimming: 3 bases; junction bases outside the gene matches: 7. CDR3 size: 16 residues. The CDR3: CASSPTGGGANEKLFF. The CDR3 DNA reads TGTGCCAGCAGTCCAACAGGGGGCGGAGCTAATGAAAAACTGTTTTTT. Based on the CDR3 plus reference TRBV27 and TRBJ1-4, the full variable domain is EAQVTQNPRYLITVTGKKLTVTCSQNMNHEYMSWYRQDPGLGLRQIYYSMNVEVTDKGDVPEGYKVSRKEKRNFPLILESPSPNQTSLYFCASSPTGGGANEKLFFGSGTQLSVL.

The chain is built from TRBV18 and TRBJ2-2, with 9 bases lining up with TRBD2. The CDR3 has 16 amino acids. CDR1 is KGHSH, CDR2 LQKENI, per germline. V trimming: 4 bases; J trimming: 4 bases; junction bases outside the gene matches: 7. The CDR3 sequence is CASSLSGLAPTGELFF. DNA of the CDR3: TGTGCCAGCTCACTCTCGGGACTAGCACCCACCGGGGAGCTGTTTTTT. Using reference TRBV18 and TRBJ2-2 for the parts outside the CDR3, the full variable domain is NAGVMQNPRHLVRRRGQEARLRCSPMKGHSHVYWYRQLPEEGLKFMVYLQKENIIDESGMPKERFSAEFPKEGPSILRIQQVVRGDSAAYFCASSLSGLAPTGELFFGEGSRLTVL.

The CDR3 DNA follows: TGTGCCAGCAGCTTGGATCAACGGGACACTGAAGCTTTCTTT. Its translation is CASSLDQRDTEAFF. The chain is built from TRBV5-4 and TRBJ1-1; D is unresolved. Deletions cut 0 bases from V and 3 bases from J, with 9 bases between. Germline loops: CDR1 SGHNT, CDR2 YYREEE (reference sequence). The CDR3 is 14 amino acids.

This chain uses TRBV5-1 with TRBJ1-3; TRBD1 matches 7 bases. V shed 5 bases, J shed 4 bases, and the junction held 6 bases outside the gene matches. CDR3 length equals 14 residues. CDR1 and CDR2 (germline): SGHRS, YFSETQ. The CDR3 loop reads CASSRTGYGNTIYF. CDR3 nucleotide sequence: TGCGCCAGCAGTCGGACAGGCTACGGAAACACCATATATTTT.

The rearrangement joins TRBV5-6 to TRBJ2-3, with D possibly TRBD2 on 5 matching bases. This CDR3 has 14 residues. CDR1 and CDR2 (germline): SGHDT, YYEEEE. V lost 4 bases and J 4 bases, leaving 13 bases between the germline ends. CDR3 protein: CASSPGLVPDTQYF. The CDR3 nucleotides are TGTGCCAGCAGCCCCGGACTCGTTCCAGATACGCAGTATTTT.

The chain employs TRBV27 and TRBJ2-5; 9 nucleotides line up with TRBD2. Germline V gene sequence: CDR1 MNHEY, CDR2 SMNVEV (reference sequence). The V segment lost 3 bases and the J segment 6 bases; nucleotides outside the gene matches: 11. This CDR3 is 16 amino acids long. DNA for the CDR3: TGTGCCAGCAGTTTTTCCCTGGCGGGAGGGCCGCAGACCCAGTACTTC. Residues: CASSFSLAGGPQTQYF.